This TCR beta chain is drawn from a study of control samples from healthy donors and cancer patients. Germline V lookup: CDR1 DFQATT, CDR2 SNEGSKA (reference sequence). The V and J ends lost 6 bases and 7 bases respectively, with 12 bases between them. The CDR3 loop spans 11 amino acids. Some clones are missing from TCRdb's copy, which holds only in-frame ones; the method was immunoSEQ multiplex PCR. The sample contains about 120,000 clones, 85% to 95% of which appear only once. To note about this clone: The sample holds other DNA sequences that translate to the same CDR3.

This clonotype was obtained from a man aged 25 to 45 in good health. Specimen: blood. This chain connects TRBV20-1 to TRBJ1-2, with D possibly TRBD1 on 6 matching bases. The CDR3 DNA is TGCAGTGCCAGCAGGGGAGGTGGCTACACCTTC. Translation gives CSASRGGGYTF.